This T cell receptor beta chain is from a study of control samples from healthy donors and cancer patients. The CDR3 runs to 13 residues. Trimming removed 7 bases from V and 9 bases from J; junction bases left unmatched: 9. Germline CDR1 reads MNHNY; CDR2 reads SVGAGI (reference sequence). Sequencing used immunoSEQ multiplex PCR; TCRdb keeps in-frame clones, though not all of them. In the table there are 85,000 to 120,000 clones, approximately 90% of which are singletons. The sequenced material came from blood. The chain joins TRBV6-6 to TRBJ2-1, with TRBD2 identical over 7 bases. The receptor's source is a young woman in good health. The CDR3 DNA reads TGTGCCAGCACCCGGACTAGTAAGGCTGAGCAGTTCTTC. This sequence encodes CASTRTSKAEQFF.